One sample yielded the 14 T cell receptor beta chains listed below, sequenced in a study of multiple sclerosis patients with progressive multifocal leukoencephalopathy. Repertoires were generated with immunoSEQ multiplex PCR, while TCRdb's copy carries only in-frame clones and drops some. The sample records fewer than 35,000 clones, about nine tenths being singletons. This sample's time point: before natalizumab initiation. The sample was PBMCs. The receptor source for this set is a human donor with multiple sclerosis.

The gene calls are TRBV12-5 and TRBJ2-7, with 7 bases fitting TRBD2. Losses at the gene ends were 2 bases for V and 1 base for J; bases not matched to a gene: 14. Germline CDR1 reads LGHNT; CDR2 reads FRNRAP. This CDR3 comprises 18 residues. CDR3 protein: CASGLSGAGERRSYEQYF. In DNA, the CDR3 is TGTGCTAGTGGTTTGAGCGGGGCTGGAGAACGCCGTTCCTACGAGCAGTACTTC.

The V call is TRBV6-4, the J call TRBJ2-1; D is undetermined. Germline V gives CDR1 MRHNA, CDR2 SNTAGT. CDR3 size: 15 residues. V gave up 3 bases and J gave up 3 bases, with 12 bases separating them. In DNA, the CDR3 is TGTGCCAGCAGTGATACCGACAAAAACTACAATGAGCAGTTCTTC. Its protein product is CASSDTDKNYNEQFF.

The chain joins TRBV6-5 to TRBJ1-1; D is possibly TRBD1 (6 bases). V was pared by 8 bases and J by 1 base, with 11 bases between. The CDR3 is 13 residues long. The V gene's germline CDR1 is MNHEY and CDR2 SVGAGI. Written as DNA, the CDR3 is TGTGCCAGCTATCGGGGGGCGAACACTGAAGCTTTCTTT. Translated, it gives CASYRGANTEAFF.

This clone was detected only a few times. V usage is TRBV30 and J usage is TRBJ2-7; perhaps D is TRBD1 or TRBD2 (6 bases each). This CDR3 is built from 15 residues. V was shortened by 1 base and J by 1 base, with 14 bases between the two germline ends. Germline V CDR1 and CDR2: GTSNPN, SVGIG (reference sequence). CDR3 sequence (DNA): TGTGCCTGGAGTGCCGAGGGGGGAGGTTCCTACGAGCAGTACTTC. Its protein product is CAWSAEGGGSYEQYF.

The genes are TRBV29-1 and TRBJ1-2; maybe TRBD1 (6 bases). This CDR3 spans 13 amino acids. Trimming removed 6 bases from V and 2 bases from J, with 13 bases in between. Germline assignment: CDR1 SQVTM and CDR2 ANQGSEA. The CDR3 bases are TGCAGCGTGGGGACATTATCAAACTATGGCTACACCTTC. Amino acids: CSVGTLSNYGYTF.

J is TRBJ1-2 and V is TRBV10-1; D gene ambiguous. Germline V gene lookup returns CDR1 WNHNN and CDR2 SYGVQD (reference sequence). The CDR3 extends over 14 amino acids. The V and J ends lost 2 bases and 8 bases respectively, with 15 bases between them. Written as DNA, the CDR3 is TGCGCCAGCAGTGAGAGCGAAGTCGGTGGCGGCTACACCTTC. Amino acid sequence: CASSESEVGGGYTF.

The chain carries TRBV11-2 and TRBJ2-1; possibly TRBD2 for D (5 bases). This CDR3 spans 13 amino acids. Trimming left V 10 bases short and J 3 bases short, with 13 bases between. Germline V CDR1 and CDR2: SGHAT, FQNNGV. The CDR3 sequence: CATGRRDYNEQFF. The DNA of the CDR3 is TGTGCCACAGGCCGACGGGACTACAATGAGCAGTTCTTC.

The rearrangement joins TRBV13 to TRBJ2-5; D remains ambiguous. The assigned J gene may be wrong: the sequence end matches TRBJ2-7 better. CDR3 length equals 12 residues. Germline lookup yields CDR1 PRHDT and CDR2 FYEKMQ (reference sequence). This chain's CDR3 is CASSFLRYEQYF. The CDR3 DNA sequence: TGTGCCAGCAGCTTCCTACGTTACGAGCAGTACTTC.

The rearrangement joins TRBV11-2 to TRBJ2-7; 7 bases agree with TRBD1. The germline gives CDR1 SGHAT, CDR2 FQNNGV. There are 15 residues in the CDR3. J gave up 4 bases and V 6 bases, and 12 bases lay outside the gene matches. CDR3 DNA sequence: TGTGCCAGCAGGTTCCGGGACAGTCGAATATACGAGCAGTACTTC. This gives the protein CASRFRDSRIYEQYF.

This chain uses TRBV4-3 with TRBJ1-2; D ambiguous. Trimming removed 0 bases at V and 5 bases at J, with 16 bases between. Germline CDR1 is LGHNA and CDR2 is YSLEER. The CDR3 has 16 amino acids. In DNA form, the CDR3 reads TGCGCCAGCAGCCAAGATGCAGGAGAAGGGAGTTATGGCTACACCTTC. It is translated as CASSQDAGEGSYGYTF.

The V and J genes are TRBV5-1 and TRBJ2-6, with 7 bases identical to TRBD1. Looked up from germline, CDR1 is SGHRS and CDR2 is YFSETQ. Trimming at V came to 7 bases and at J to 2 bases, leaving 6 bases not matched to a gene. There are 15 residues in the CDR3. The CDR3 nucleotides read TGCGCCAGCCATAAAGACAGGGCTGGGGCCAACGTCCTGACTTTC. This codes for CASHKDRAGANVLTF.

The chain recombines TRBV4-3 with TRBJ1-1, with a possible D match to TRBD1 (6 bases). CDR1 is LGHNA and CDR2 is YSLEER in the germline V gene. The length of the CDR3 is 15 residues. V was trimmed by 4 bases and J by 6 bases, leaving 18 bases between them. CDR3 loop: CASSLLKGGTAEAFF. Here the CDR3 DNA reads TGCGCCAGCAGCCTTTTGAAGGGGGGGACGGCTGAAGCTTTCTTT.

The chain combines TRBV6-5 with TRBJ1-2, with unresolved D. This CDR3 is 15 amino acids long. The V and J ends lost 4 bases and 3 bases respectively, with 15 bases between them. Germline CDR1 MNHEY, CDR2 SVGAGI. Here the CDR3 reads CASSWGGVRDYGYTF. In DNA, the CDR3 is TGTGCCAGCAGTTGGGGAGGTGTGCGAGACTATGGCTACACCTTC.

In this sample, this clone turned up a few times. The J gene is TRBJ1-4, the V gene TRBV21-1; TRBD1 is the table's D call, not checked against the DNA. TRBV21-1 is a recognized pseudogene. The CDR3 contains 16 residues. CDR3 bases: TGTGCCAGCAGCAAACGTAGGGGGCAGGCACGAGAAAAACTGTTTTTT. Translation gives CASSKRRGQAREKLFF.